This TCR beta chain was profiled in a study of T cells in Graves' hyperthyroidism and ophthalmopathy. A note on this clonotype: Its antigen remains unidentified.

Subjects with ophthalmopathy showed a Clinical Activity Score no lower than 3, a NOSPECS grade no lower than 4, and a duration shorter than 3 months. Patients having uncontrolled infection, another autoimmune disease, pregnancy or lactation were not included. General study points: Most expanded thyroid clonotypes above 0.001 also appeared in blood. Ophthalmopathy, which appeared later, was predicted by the model a median approximately 6.7 months before onset.

Template material for amplifying TCR beta CDR3 regions consisted of RNA transcripts. First-round RT-PCR of the TCR CDR3 relied on the HTBI primer set. In TCRdb, the multiplex PCR reads were re-called with MiXCR into one record per CDR3 protein. The sample yields 500,000 to 650,000 distinct CDR3 sequences, just under 20% seen once. CDR3 size: 13 residues. In germline, CDR1 is MNHNS, CDR2 SASEGT. V lost 8 bases to trimming and J lost 2 bases, with 10 bases between them. The genes are TRBV6-1 and TRBJ2-1; either TRBD1 or TRBD2 may supply D (5 bases each). The sequence derives from a man in his forties or fifties with Graves' ophthalmopathy. Sample: blood. The CDR3 coding sequence is TGTGCCAGCCGGGGACGGACCTACAATGAGCAGTTCTTC. Translated, it gives CASRGRTYNEQFF.